Given below is one T cell receptor beta chain in context. The target antigen is unknown. These data come from a study of Tregs in tolerant kidney transplant recipients. Unstimulated Tregs (CD4+CD25+CD127-) and CD4+CD25- non-Tregs were sorted from PBMCs. Repertoires were generated with immunoSEQ multiplex PCR, while TCRdb's copy carries only in-frame clones and drops some. The sample holds about 240,000 clones; more than 65% are singletons and the top ten take approximately 0.69%. Per the germline V gene, CDR1 is SGHTS and CDR2 is YDEGEE. The CDR3 has 13 residues. The V end was cut by 1 base, the J end by 2 bases, with 7 bases between. Study results and caveats: Validation in larger populations is needed because few patients were studied.

Material for sequencing was CD4+ T cells from blood. The receptor was derived from a human donor in good health. The V call is TRBV5-8, the J call TRBJ2-7; D not certain. CDR3 residues: CASSLRPTYEQYF. DNA for the CDR3: TGTGCCAGCAGCTTGAGGCCGACCTACGAGCAGTACTTC.